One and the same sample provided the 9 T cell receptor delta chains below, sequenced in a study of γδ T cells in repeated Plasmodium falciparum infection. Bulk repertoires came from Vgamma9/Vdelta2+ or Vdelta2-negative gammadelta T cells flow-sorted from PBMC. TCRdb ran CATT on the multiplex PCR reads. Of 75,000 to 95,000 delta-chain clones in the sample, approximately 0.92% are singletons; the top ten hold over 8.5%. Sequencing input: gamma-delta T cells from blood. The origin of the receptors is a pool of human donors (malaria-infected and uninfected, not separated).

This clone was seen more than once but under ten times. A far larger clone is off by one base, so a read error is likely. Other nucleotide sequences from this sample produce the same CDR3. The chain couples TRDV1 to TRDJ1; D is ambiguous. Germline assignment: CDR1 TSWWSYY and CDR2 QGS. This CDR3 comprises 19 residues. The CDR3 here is CALGVPSLRSNEYTDKLIF. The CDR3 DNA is TGTGCTCTTGGGGTCCCGAGTCTCCGATCAAATGAGTACACCGATAAACTTATCTTT.

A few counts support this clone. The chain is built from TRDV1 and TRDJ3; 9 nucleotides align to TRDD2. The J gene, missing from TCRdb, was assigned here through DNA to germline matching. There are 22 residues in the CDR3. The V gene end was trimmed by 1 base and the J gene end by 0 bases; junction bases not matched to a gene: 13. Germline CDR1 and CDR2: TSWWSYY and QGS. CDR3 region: CALGEQSFLRVLSSWDTRQMFF. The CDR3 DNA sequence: TGTGCTCTTGGGGAACAATCCTTCCTACGGGTACTGAGCTCCTGGGACACCCGACAGATGTTTTTC.

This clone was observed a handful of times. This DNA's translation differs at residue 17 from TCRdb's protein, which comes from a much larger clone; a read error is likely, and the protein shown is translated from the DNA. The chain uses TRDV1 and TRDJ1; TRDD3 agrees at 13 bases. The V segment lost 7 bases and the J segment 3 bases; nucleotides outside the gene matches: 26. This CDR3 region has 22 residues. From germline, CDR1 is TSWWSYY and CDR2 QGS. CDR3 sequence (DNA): TGTGCTCTTGCCGCCCCTTTCCTACGTCAGCCCGTACTGGGGGATACGGCCGATAAACTCATCTTT. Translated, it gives CALAAPFLRQPVLGDTADKLIF.

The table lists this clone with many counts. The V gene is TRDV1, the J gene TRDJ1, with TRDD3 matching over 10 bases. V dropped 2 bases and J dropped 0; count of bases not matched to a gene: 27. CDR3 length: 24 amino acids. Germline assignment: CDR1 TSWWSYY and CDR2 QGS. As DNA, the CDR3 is TGTGCTCTTGGGGAATACCTGAGCCTCAGCGCTGGGGGATATGGGGGATCGTACACCGATAAACTCATCTTT. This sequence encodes CALGEYLSLSAGGYGGSYTDKLIF.

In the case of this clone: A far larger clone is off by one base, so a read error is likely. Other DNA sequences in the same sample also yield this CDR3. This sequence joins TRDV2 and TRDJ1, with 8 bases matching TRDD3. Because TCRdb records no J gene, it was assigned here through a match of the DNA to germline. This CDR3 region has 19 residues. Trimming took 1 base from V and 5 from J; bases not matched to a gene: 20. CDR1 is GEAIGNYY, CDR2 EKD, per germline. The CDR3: CACDTPWTGGPHPTDKLIF. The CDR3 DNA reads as TGTGCCTGTGACACTCCTTGGACTGGGGGCCCCCACCCCACTGATAAACTCATCTTT.

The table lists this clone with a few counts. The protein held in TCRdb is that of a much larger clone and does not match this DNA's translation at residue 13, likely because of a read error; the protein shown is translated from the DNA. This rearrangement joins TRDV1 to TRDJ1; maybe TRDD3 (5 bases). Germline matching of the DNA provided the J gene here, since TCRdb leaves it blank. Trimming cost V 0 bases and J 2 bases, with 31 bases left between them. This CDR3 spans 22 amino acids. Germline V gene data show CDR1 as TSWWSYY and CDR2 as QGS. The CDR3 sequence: CALGELLLTVYWRTQFTDKLIF. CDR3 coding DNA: TGTGCTCTTGGGGAACTCCTCCTTACGGTGTACTGGAGGACCCAATTTACCGATAAACTCATCTTT.

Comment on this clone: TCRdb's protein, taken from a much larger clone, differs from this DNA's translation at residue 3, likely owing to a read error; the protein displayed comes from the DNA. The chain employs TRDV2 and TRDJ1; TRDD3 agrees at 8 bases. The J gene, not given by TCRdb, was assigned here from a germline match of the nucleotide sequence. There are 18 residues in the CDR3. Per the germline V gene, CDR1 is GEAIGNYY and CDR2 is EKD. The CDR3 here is CAYDTRKTFGGSGDKLIF. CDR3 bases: TGTGCCTATGACACCCGTAAAACTTTTGGGGGATCCGGCGATAAACTCATCTTT.

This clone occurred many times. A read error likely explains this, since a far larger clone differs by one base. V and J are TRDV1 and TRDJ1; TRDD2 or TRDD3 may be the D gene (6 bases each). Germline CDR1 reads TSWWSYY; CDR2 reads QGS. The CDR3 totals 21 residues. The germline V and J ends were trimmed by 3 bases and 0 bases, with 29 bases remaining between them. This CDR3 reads CALGEGALLRTWGFNTDKLIF. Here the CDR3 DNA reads TGTGCTCTTGGGGAGGGGGCCCTCCTACGAACCTGGGGCTTCAACACCGATAAACTCATCTTT.

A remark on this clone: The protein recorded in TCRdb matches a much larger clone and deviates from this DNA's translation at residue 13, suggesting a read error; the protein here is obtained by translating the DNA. The CDR3 DNA is TGTGCCTGTGATGAGGTTGCGGACTGGACTGGGGGATGCAGGAATACGTACACCGATAAACTCATCTTT. Translation: CACDEVADWTGGCRNTYTDKLIF. J is TRDJ1 and V is TRDV2; TRDD3 matches at 10 bases. No J segment appears in TCRdb, so it was assigned here by matching the sequence to germline. Per germline, CDR1 GEAIGNYY and CDR2 EKD. J gave up 0 bases and V 4 bases, and 28 bases lay outside the gene matches. This CDR3 has 23 residues.